A selection of T cell receptor beta chains follows, all from one sample in a study of blood T cell repertoires in COVID-19. TCRdb keeps only in-frame clones here, not all; method: immunoSEQ multiplex PCR. The sample has around 29,000 clones, about 85% seen once. Sequencing input: peripheral blood. The receptors originated from a woman between 55 and 75 years old with active COVID-19. CDR3s leave out the opening cysteine and the closing phenylalanine or tryptophan. D genes are given only for firm matches.

TRBV10-3,NA,AIQKSLARKGQETQY
TRBV28,NA,ASSLVSPGTDTQY
TRBV7-3,NA,ASSLPGEVDTQY
TRBV18,TRBD1,ASSTARGVSEPQH
TRBV19,NA,ATYTPGSGNTIY
TRBV25-1,TRBD2,ASSESRGGTGTDTQY
TRBV27,NA,ASSLLPQDSSSYNEQF
TRBV7-9,NA,ASSLAQYEQY
TRBV27,TRBD2,ASSWTSASSYEQY
TRBV5-1,NA,ASSSAGKGGENTEAF
TRBV28,TRBD1,ASSWGTATYEQY
TRBV6-5,TRBD1,ASTPTGSASYEQY
TRBV19,TRBD1,ASNDRVSQPQH
TRBV24-1,NA,ATSRRDTGGNNEQF
TRBV30,NA,AWSREVLNYGYT
TRBV29-1,NA,SVDRGGMNTEAF
TRBV6-4,TRBD2,ASPRSGRGTDTQY
TRBV19,NA,ASSTPQGYEQY
TRBV3-1/TRBV3-2,NA,ASSPGGRYTEAF
TRBV6-5,NA,ASSYGGNRDTYGYT
TRBV14,NA,ASSHHIQEGGKLF
TRBV5-1,NA,ASSLLTPDGYT
TRBV7-2,TRBD1,ASSLALGTAYNEQF
TRBV5-1,TRBD2,ASSLASGTFSGANVLT
TRBV7-3,TRBD2,ASSLRGGAATDTQY
TRBV2,TRBD2,ASSAGERGTQY
TRBV2,NA,ASSGQVSYEQY
TRBV7-9,NA,ASSLQNRAYTGELF
TRBV7-2,TRBD2,ASSLGTRNNEQF
TRBV6-5,NA,ASSSTQSSYNSPLH
TRBV9,NA,ASSVFSTSYGYT
TRBV24-1,TRBD1,ATSDPKRQGGSTDTQY
TRBV5-4,TRBD1,ASRLRQGGVSEAF
TRBV6-5,TRBD1,ASRDTTGVNQPQH
TRBV3-1/TRBV3-2,NA,ASSPRSTGHEQY
TRBV7-8,TRBD2,ASSLGSSGGAYEQY
TRBV7-2,NA,ASSFFTVAETQY
TRBV10-3,NA,AISDGKFGNTEAF
TRBV28,TRBD1,ASSSSLSMDRVGNTIY
TRBV4-2,NA,ASSQDSRGYT
TRBV6-1,NA,ASSDTYVSGYT
TRBV5-1,NA,ASSRLQGAGELF
TRBV7-9,NA,ASSLGGRNQPQH